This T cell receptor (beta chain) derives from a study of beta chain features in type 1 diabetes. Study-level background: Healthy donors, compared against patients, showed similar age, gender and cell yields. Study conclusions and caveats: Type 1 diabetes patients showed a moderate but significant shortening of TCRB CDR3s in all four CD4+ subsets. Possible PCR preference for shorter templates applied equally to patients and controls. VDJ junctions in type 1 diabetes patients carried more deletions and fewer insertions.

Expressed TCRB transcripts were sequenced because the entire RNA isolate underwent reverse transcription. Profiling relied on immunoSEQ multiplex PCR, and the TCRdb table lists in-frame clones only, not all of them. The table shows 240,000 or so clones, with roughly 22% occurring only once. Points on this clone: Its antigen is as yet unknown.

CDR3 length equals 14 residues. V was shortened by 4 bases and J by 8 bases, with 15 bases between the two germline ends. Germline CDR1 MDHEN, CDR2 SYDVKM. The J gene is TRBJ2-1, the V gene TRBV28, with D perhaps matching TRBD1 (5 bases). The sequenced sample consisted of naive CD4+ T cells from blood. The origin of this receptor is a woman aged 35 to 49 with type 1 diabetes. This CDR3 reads CASSSGSPRDEQFF. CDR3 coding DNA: TGTGCCAGCAGTTCCGGGTCCCCCAGGGATGAGCAGTTCTTC.